A selection of T cell receptor beta chains follows, all from one sample in a study of cytomegalovirus exposure and HLA in healthy donors. TCRdb keeps only in-frame clones here, not all; method: immunoSEQ multiplex PCR. Of under 250,000 clones listed, almost 80% are singletons. The sample taken for sequencing was PBMCs. Receptors originate from a male donor in good health and CMV-seronegative. CDR3s include the opening cysteine and the closing phenylalanine or tryptophan. Clone size, where shown, is once, few, many, or a class for clones that have expanded.

>-|TRBV7-2|15
CASSLTSGGGYEQYF
>-|TRBV5-8|17
CASSLALGGSGNQPQHF
>-|TRBV7-9|14
CASRQGTANPEAFF
>-|TRBV28|18
CASSHNRDRPRGRSEAFF
>-|TRBV19|14
CATHPGNSGNTIYF
>-|TRBV5-1|16
CASSSLTGVNTGELFF
>-|TRBV4-1|18
CASSPRTSGRWGGNEQFF
>-|TRBV7-9|15
CASSLRDFNTGELFF
>-|TRBV29-1|15
CSVNGLPGGHTEAFF
>-|TRBV9|15
CASRAGTGGTDTQYF
>-|TRBV27|15
CASSLVTSGSYEQYF
>-|TRBV29-1|13
CSVADRTKNIQYF
>once|TRBV7-9|17
CASSPGTSGKESETQYF
>once|TRBV13|12
CASSAPYGEQYF
>-|TRBV11-3|15
CASSFIGQEFYEQYF
>-|TRBV7-9|12
CSSSLDPGPQHF
>-|TRBV27|17
CASSLSALAGRTYEQYF
>-|TRBV5-1|15
CASSVQGGQGAEAFF
>-|TRBV14|12
CASSHTRSEQYF
>-|TRBV5-5|15
CASSIQTAMNTEAFF
>-|TRBV15|18
CATSRVRTSGRAGETQYF
>-|TRBV10-1|14
CASKAGRLSYEQYF
>-|TRBV21-1|15
CASSPEAWSSYEQYF
>-|TRBV5-1|14
CASSGLAGEDTQYF
>few|TRBV15|15
CATRVDREGNQPQHF
>-|TRBV11-2|16
CASSLVLGLAVYEQYF
>-|TRBV5-1|13
CASGDRGIYGYTF
>-|TRBV6-1|14
CASRDLGTGYGYTF
>few|TRBV5-1|15
CASSLGGHRIEKLFF
>-|TRBV4-1|15
CASSQVPGEGYGYTF
>-|TRBV30|15
CAWSAGGPLSEKLFF
>-|TRBV5-1|14
CASSSTGQSYEQYF
>-|TRBV29-1|13
CSVVWAGEETQYF
>-|TRBV15|15
CATSRDQGNHYGYTF
>-|TRBV9|15
CASSVDPSDYNEQFF
>-|TRBV6-1|15
CASSALTGLTDTQYF
>once|TRBV5-6|14
CASMTGLTQETQYF
>few|TRBV5-6|15
CASSSRPMVGAEQYF
>-|TRBV2|10
CASFSVTQYF
>-|TRBV28|13
CASSPYFTREQFF
>-|TRBV13|16
CASSPSELRGSYEQYF
>once|TRBV29-1|16
CSVGPKTTSGTSEQFF
>few|TRBV28|13
CATTVNSNQPQHF
>-|TRBV9|14
CASSLAGGGETQYF
>-|TRBV11-2|17
CASSLARLAGVGYTQYF
>once|TRBV6-1|14
CASSVEGGTDTQYF
>-|TRBV4-2|15
CASSLGRANTGELFF
>-|TRBV5-1|13
CASSFTVQETQYF
>-|TRBV28|15
CASSSRGIGANVLTF
>-|TRBV6-5|15
CASSLDAGGNTEAFF
>once|TRBV15|15
CATSRGGTANQPQHF
>few|TRBV2|14
CASYRDRVPYEQYF
>-|TRBV7-3|15
CASSVNHGRAYEQYF
>once|TRBV7-2|15
CASTQTAGSDLEQFF
>-|TRBV5-4|13
CASSTGQAYGYTF